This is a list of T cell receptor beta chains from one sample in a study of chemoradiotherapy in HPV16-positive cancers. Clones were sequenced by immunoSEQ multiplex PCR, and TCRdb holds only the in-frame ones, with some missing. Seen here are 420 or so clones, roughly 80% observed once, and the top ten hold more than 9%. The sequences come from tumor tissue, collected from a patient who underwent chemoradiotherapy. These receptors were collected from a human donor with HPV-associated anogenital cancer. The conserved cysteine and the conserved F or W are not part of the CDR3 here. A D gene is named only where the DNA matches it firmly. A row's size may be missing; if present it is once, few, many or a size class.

ASTGQGGSEAF,TRBV7-9,TRBJ1-1,TRBD1,few
ASSISWTSSYNEQF,TRBV11-3,TRBJ2-1,TRBD2,once
ASSDGAGSYNEQF,TRBV6-4,TRBJ2-1,NA,NA
ASSLLYWLQSRANVLT,TRBV27,TRBJ2-6,NA,NA
ASSEGLAGGIGELF,TRBV25-1,TRBJ2-2,TRBD2,NA
ASADGQVDQETQY,TRBV19,TRBJ2-5,TRBD1,NA
ASSDGTGRHEKLF,TRBV9,TRBJ1-4,TRBD1,NA
ASSRTSGGYEQY,TRBV7-6,TRBJ2-7,TRBD2,NA
ASSMRDRVTGELF,TRBV19,TRBJ2-2,TRBD1,NA
ASSVGLDRVVGYT,TRBV2,TRBJ1-2,TRBD1,NA